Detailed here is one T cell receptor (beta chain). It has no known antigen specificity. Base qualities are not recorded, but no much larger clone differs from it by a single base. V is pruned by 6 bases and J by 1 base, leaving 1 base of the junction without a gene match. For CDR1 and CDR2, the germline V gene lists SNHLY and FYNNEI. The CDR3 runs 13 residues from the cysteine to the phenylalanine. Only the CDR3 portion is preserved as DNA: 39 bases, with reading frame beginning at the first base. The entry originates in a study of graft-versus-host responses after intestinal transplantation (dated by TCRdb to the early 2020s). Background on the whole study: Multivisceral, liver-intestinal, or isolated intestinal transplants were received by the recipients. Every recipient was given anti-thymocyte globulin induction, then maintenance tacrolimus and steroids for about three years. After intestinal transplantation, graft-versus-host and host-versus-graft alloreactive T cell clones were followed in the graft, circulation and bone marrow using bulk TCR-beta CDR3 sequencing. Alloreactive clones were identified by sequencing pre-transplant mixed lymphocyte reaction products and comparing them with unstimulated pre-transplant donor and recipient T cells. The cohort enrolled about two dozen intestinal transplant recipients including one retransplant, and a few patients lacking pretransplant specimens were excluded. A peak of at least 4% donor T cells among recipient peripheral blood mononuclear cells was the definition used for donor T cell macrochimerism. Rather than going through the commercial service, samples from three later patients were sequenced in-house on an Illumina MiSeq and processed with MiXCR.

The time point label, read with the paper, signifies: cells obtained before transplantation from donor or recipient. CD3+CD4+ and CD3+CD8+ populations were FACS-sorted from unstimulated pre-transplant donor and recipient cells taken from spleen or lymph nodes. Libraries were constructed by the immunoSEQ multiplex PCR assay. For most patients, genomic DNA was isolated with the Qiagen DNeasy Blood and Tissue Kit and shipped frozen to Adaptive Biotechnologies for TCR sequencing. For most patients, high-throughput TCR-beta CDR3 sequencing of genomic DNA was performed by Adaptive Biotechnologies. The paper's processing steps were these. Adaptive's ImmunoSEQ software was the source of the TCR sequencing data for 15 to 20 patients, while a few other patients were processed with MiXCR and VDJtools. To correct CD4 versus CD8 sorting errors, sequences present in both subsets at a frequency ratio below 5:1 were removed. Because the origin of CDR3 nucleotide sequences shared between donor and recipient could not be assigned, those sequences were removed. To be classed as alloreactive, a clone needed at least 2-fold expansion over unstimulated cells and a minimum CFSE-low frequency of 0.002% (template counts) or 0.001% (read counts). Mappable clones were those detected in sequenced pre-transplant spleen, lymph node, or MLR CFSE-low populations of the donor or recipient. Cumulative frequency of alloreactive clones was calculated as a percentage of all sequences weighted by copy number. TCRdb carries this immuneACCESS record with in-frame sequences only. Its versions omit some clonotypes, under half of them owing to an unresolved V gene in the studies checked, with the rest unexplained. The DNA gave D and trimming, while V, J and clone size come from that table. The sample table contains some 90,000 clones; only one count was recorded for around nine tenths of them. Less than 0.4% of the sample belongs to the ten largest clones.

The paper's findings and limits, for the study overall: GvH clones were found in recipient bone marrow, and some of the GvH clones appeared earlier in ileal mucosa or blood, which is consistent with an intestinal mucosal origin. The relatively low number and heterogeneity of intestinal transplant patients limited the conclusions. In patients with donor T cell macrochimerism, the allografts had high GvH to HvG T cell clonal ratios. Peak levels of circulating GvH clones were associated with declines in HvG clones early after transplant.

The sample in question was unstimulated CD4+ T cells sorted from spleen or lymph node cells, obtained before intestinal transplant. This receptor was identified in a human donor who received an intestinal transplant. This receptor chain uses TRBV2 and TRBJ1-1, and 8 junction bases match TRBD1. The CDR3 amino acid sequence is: CASRGQANTEAFF. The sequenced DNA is TGTGCCAGCAGGGGACAGGCGAACACTGAAGCTTTCTTT.